The sequence of this T cell receptor beta chain was determined in a study of regulatory T cells in long-lasting Graves disease. Overall study context: The antithyroid drugs taken by newly diagnosed Graves' patients had been used for under 3 months. Study findings and constraints: Sharing of public clonotypes was greater in persistent patients (about 3,000) than in new patients (966).

About this clonotype itself: Its antigen is not identified.

Investigators prepared the TCR beta libraries by applying iRepertoire HTBI primers and Arm-PCR of CDR3 regions. TCRdb re-called the multiplex PCR reads through MiXCR, storing one row per CDR3 protein. The sample includes about 560,000 distinct CDR3 sequences, about 16% of them seen just once. The CDR3 runs to 13 residues. V was clipped by 0 bases and J by 4 bases, with 9 bases between them. Looked up from germline, CDR1 is SQVTM and CDR2 is ANQGSEA. Time point in this sample: newly diagnosed GD, antithyroid drugs for less than 3 months. Generation of the TCR library employed RNA extracted from PBMCs. Separately, the same data were catalogued under a study of T cells in Graves' hyperthyroidism and ophthalmopathy. That investigation notes: Across 18 months, stable Graves' hyperthyroidism was marked by no progression to ophthalmopathy. Blood also contained most expanded thyroid clonotypes above 0.001.

V usage is TRBV29-1 and J usage is TRBJ1-2, with no clear D. This clonotype was obtained from a man between 18 and 29 years old with Graves disease. The sample was peripheral blood mononuclear cells (PBMCs), taken at new diagnosis, from a patient treated with antithyroid drugs. CDR3 nucleotide sequence: TGCAGCGTTGAAGATAGGTGGGGCTATGGCTACACCTTC. It translates to CSVEDRWGYGYTF.